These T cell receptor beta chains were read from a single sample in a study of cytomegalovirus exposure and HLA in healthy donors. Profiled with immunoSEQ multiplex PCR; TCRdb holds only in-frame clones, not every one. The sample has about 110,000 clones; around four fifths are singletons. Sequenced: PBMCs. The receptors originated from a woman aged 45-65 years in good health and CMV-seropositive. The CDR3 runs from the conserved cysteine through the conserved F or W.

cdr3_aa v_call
CASSSSGGITGELFF TRBV10-2
CASSQEAQNTGELFF TRBV4-3
CASSGDSLYEQYF TRBV5-4
CSVLKGTGSYEQYF TRBV29-1
CASSPLGLAEETQYF TRBV9
CASSRIGQSSYEQYF TRBV5-4
CASSAWGRANEKLFF TRBV2
CASSYTGTASYEQYF TRBV7-2
CASSESTGGPHEQYF TRBV10-1
CATSIGTGNYNEQFF TRBV15
CAMRDRADQPQHF TRBV10-3
CASSPGQRTVVNTEAFF TRBV11-2
CASSQGRGVAFF TRBV5-1
CASSFGTGVNQPQHF TRBV5-4
CASSLGQGRDEQYF TRBV5-1
CASSDRGQDTGELFF TRBV4-3
CASSKNQFSGANGLTF TRBV7-3
CASSLVGLYEQYF TRBV7-2
CAISEYGGGSYNEQFF TRBV10-3
CSVGLAGTDTQYF TRBV29-1
CASSTASISSYNEQFF TRBV5-1
CATSSGLAVNIQYF TRBV15
CASSLPGQGQETQYF TRBV5-4
CASSPRLAGDEQYF TRBV7-9